The clone carrying this TCR beta chain was seen many times. Its antigen is currently unknown. Axillary draining lymph nodes of breast cancer patients supplied the node samples. The sample belongs to a study of breast tumors, draining lymph nodes, adjacent tissues. This CDR3 region has 13 residues. The V gene's germline CDR1 is LNHNV and CDR2 YYDKDF (reference sequence). The V gene lost 6 bases and the J gene lost 8 bases, with 14 bases spanning the gap. Findings of the study overall: Tumor TCR diversity was below lymph nodes but above nontumor tissue. Compared with basal-like, luminal-like tumors shared significantly more repertoire with nontumor tissue.

TCRdb recomputed calls from the multiplex PCR reads with MiXCR, one row per CDR3 protein. The table has 150,000 to 200,000 distinct CDR3 sequences, roughly a third seen once. V usage is TRBV15 and J usage is TRBJ1-5; D call uncertain. Sequencing was performed on axillary lymph node tissue. The clonotype comes from a female donor with breast cancer. Some clones in this sample may be carry-over from other donors' samples. The chain's CDR3 is CATSHTEEKPQHF. CDR3 sequence (DNA): TGTGCCACCAGTCATACGGAGGAAAAGCCCCAGCATTTT.